The present TCR beta chain was sequenced within a study of chemoradiotherapy in HPV16-positive cancers. The CDR3 runs to 14 residues. Germline lookup yields CDR1 SGHTA and CDR2 FQGNSA. V lost 0 bases and J 2 bases, leaving 6 bases between the germline ends. The data were produced by immunoSEQ multiplex PCR, yet TCRdb's version contains in-frame clones alone and is incomplete. The data show about 34,000 clones, with 92% seen just once and 3% to 4.5% held by the top ten. Repeated repertoire sampling spanned the course of chemoradiotherapy. The material was blood, obtained from a patient who underwent chemoradiotherapy. The TCR originated in a human donor with HPV-associated anogenital cancer. J is TRBJ2-3 and V is TRBV7-2, with unresolved D. This chain's CDR3 is CASSLAGLTDTQYF. The CDR3 coding sequence is TGTGCCAGCAGCTTAGCAGGTCTCACAGATACGCAGTATTTT.